This T cell receptor (beta chain) originates from a study of blood T cell repertoires in COVID-19. The wider study: The United States, Italy and Spain supplied acute and convalescent COVID-19 samples. Sample material is recorded as cDNA or gDNA derived from T cells, B-cell-depleted T cells, or PBMCs.

Assay used: immunoSEQ multiplex PCR; TCRdb lists only in-frame clones, some missing. The sample records roughly 76,000 clones, 78% being singletons. The CDR3 totals 15 residues. The ends lost 0 bases at V and 3 bases at J; junction bases unmatched: 5. Germline CDR1 reads SGHRS; CDR2 reads YFSETQ. J is TRBJ2-5 and V is TRBV5-1; 7 bases map to TRBD2. The receptor comes from a human donor in a cohort sampled during active COVID-19. Source material: peripheral blood. For the CDR3, the DNA is TGCGCCAGCAGCTTGGCCGGGCTAGCGGAAGAGACCCAGTACTTC. Encoded protein: CASSLAGLAEETQYF.